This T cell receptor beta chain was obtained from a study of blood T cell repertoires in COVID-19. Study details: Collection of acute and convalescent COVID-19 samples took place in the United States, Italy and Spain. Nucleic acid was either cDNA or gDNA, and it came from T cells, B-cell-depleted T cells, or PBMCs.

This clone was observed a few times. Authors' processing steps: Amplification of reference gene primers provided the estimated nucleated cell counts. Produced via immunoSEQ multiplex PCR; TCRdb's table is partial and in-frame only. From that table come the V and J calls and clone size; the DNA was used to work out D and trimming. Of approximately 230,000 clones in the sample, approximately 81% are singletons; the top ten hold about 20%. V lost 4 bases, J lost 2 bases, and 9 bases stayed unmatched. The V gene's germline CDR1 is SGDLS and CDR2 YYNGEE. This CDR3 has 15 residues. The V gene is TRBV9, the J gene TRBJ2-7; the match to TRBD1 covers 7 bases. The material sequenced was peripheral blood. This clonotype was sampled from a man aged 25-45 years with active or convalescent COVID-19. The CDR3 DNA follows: TGTGCCAGCAGCCTTCGGGACAGCTCGACCTACGAGCAGTACTTC. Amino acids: CASSLRDSSTYEQYF.